This is a list of T cell receptor beta chains from one sample in a study of blood T cell repertoires in COVID-19. Repertoires were generated with immunoSEQ multiplex PCR, while TCRdb's copy carries only in-frame clones and drops some. The sample contains over 120,000 clones, more than 80% of which appear only once. Sequencing was done on a sample of PBMCs or T cells enriched from blood (not recorded which). These receptor sequences come from a man aged 45-60 years who had recovered from COVID-19. CDR3s include the opening cysteine and the closing phenylalanine or tryptophan. A D gene is named only where the DNA matches it firmly. Some rows have no size entry. The others give once, few or many, or a class for an expanded clone.

TRBV3-1/TRBV3-2,TRBJ1-6,-,-,TGTGCCAGCAGCCCGGACAGCAATTCACCCCTCCACTTT,CASSPDSNSPLHF
TRBV7-2,TRBJ2-1,-,TRBD2,TGTGCCAGCAGCTTAGAAGTTAGCGGGAGATCCTACAATGAGCAGTTCTTC,CASSLEVSGRSYNEQFF
TRBV7-3,TRBJ2-1,-,TRBD2,TGTGCCAGCAGCTTAGGCGGGGGTTACAATGAGCAGTTCTTC,CASSLGGGYNEQFF
TRBV9,TRBJ2-1,-,-,TGTGCCAGCAGCACCTCCTCGCGGGGTGGTGAGCAGTTCTTC,CASSTSSRGGEQFF
TRBV10-3,TRBJ1-5,-,-,TGTGCCATCAGTGCAGATAGTTCGGGTCAGCCCCAGCATTTT,CAISADSSGQPQHF
TRBV6-5,TRBJ1-6,-,TRBD1,TGTGCCAGCAGTTACCGGACAGGGCAATCACCCCTCCACTTT,CASSYRTGQSPLHF
TRBV5-5,TRBJ1-2,-,-,TGTGCCAGCAGCCTACGAATTGCATTAAACTATGGCTACACCTTC,CASSLRIALNYGYTF
TRBV6-4,TRBJ1-5,-,-,TGTGCCAGCAGTGACCCGCAACTAAGCCCCGGACAGACTCGAGCTAGTCAGCCCCAGCATTTT,CASSDPQLSPGQTRASQPQHF
TRBV30,TRBJ1-1,-,-,TGTGCCTGGAAGCCAGGGAACACTGAAGCTTTCTTT,CAWKPGNTEAFF
TRBV3-1/TRBV3-2,TRBJ1-5,-,-,TGTGCCAGCAGCCAGGACAAAAATAGCAATCAGCCCCAGCATTTT,CASSQDKNSNQPQHF
TRBV6-6,TRBJ2-5,-,TRBD1,TGTGCCAGCCGAAAGGGACAGGGGGGGGAGACCCAGTACTTC,CASRKGQGGETQYF
TRBV4-2,TRBJ2-3,-,-,TGTGCCAGCAGCCAAGAGAGAACGCCTGGGCTAAATACGCAGTATTTT,CASSQERTPGLNTQYF
TRBV7-6,TRBJ1-5,-,-,TGTGCCAGCAGCTTAGGGCTCCAGGGCTGCCAGCCCCAGCATTTT,CASSLGLQGCQPQHF
TRBV19,TRBJ2-1,-,TRBD2,TGTGCCAGTAGTACTCGGGGGGCCTACAATGAGCAGTTCTTC,CASSTRGAYNEQFF
TRBV5-1,TRBJ2-1,-,-,TGCGCCAGCACCACGGACTTAGTCTACAATGAGCAGTTCTTC,CASTTDLVYNEQFF
TRBV6-2/TRBV6-3,TRBJ1-5,-,TRBD1,TGTGCCAGCAGTTTCGACAGGGGAACGGATCAGCCCCAGCATTTT,CASSFDRGTDQPQHF
TRBV28,TRBJ1-6,-,TRBD1,TGTGCCAGCACCACAATTGGGACAGGGAGATCACCCCTCCACTTT,CASTTIGTGRSPLHF
TRBV27,TRBJ2-5,many,TRBD2,TGTGCCAGCAGTGCTAGCGGGCCCCAAGAGACCCAGTACTTC,CASSASGPQETQYF
TRBV24-1,TRBJ2-2,-,-,TGTGCCACCAGTACCCGCAGCGGGGAGCTGTTTTTT,CATSTRSGELFF
TRBV5-1,TRBJ1-4,-,-,TGCGCCAGCAGCTTCACACCGGGACTGAGTAATGAAAAACTGTTTTTT,CASSFTPGLSNEKLFF
TRBV4-2,TRBJ2-1,-,-,TGTGCCAGCAGCCAAGATAGGGGGTCGGTGTACAATGAGCAGTTCTTC,CASSQDRGSVYNEQFF
TRBV5-1,TRBJ2-3,-,TRBD2,TGCGCCAGCAAACTAGCGGGCTTTAGCACAGATACGCAGTATTTT,CASKLAGFSTDTQYF
TRBV18,TRBJ1-1,-,TRBD1,TGTGCCAGCTCCCCCTCGACAGGGGTAAGTGAAGCTTTCTTT,CASSPSTGVSEAFF
TRBV25-1,TRBJ2-6,-,-,TGTGCCAGCAGTGAGTCTCGTTGGAGTCTCTCTGGGGCCAACGTCCTGACTTTC,CASSESRWSLSGANVLTF
TRBV19,TRBJ1-2,-,-,TGTGCCAGTAGTACCGCCTCACCGACAGCACTCGTTAACTATGGCTACACCTTC,CASSTASPTALVNYGYTF
TRBV5-4,TRBJ1-2,-,TRBD1,TGTGCCAGCAGCCTGGGGACAGCCCAGACTTATTATGGCTACACCTTC,CASSLGTAQTYYGYTF
TRBV30,TRBJ2-4,-,-,TGTGCCTGGAGTCGAGGGAGTCAGCACATTCAGTACTTC,CAWSRGSQHIQYF
TRBV9,TRBJ1-2,-,TRBD1,TGTGCCAGCAGCGTGGGACAGCTCTATGGCTACACCTTC,CASSVGQLYGYTF
TRBV7-8,TRBJ2-5,-,TRBD1,TGTGCCAGCAGCTCCCGGGACAGGGTTACGACCCAGTACTTC,CASSSRDRVTTQYF
TRBV5-1,TRBJ2-2,-,TRBD2,TGCGCCAGCAGCATCGGACTAGCGGGGACGAACACCGGGGAGCTGTTTTTT,CASSIGLAGTNTGELFF
TRBV5-4,TRBJ2-1,-,TRBD1,TGTGCCAGCAGCCTGGGACAGGGCTACAATGAGCAGTTCTTC,CASSLGQGYNEQFF
TRBV28,TRBJ1-5,-,-,TGTGCCAGCAGTTTAAGTGTTAGGGGATGGATACTACAGCCCCAGCATTTT,CASSLSVRGWILQPQHF
TRBV5-1,TRBJ2-7,-,TRBD2,TGCGCCAGCAGCCTCGGACTAGCGGACTACGAGCAGTACTTC,CASSLGLADYEQYF
TRBV4-3,TRBJ2-1,-,TRBD2,TGCGCCAGCAGCCAGTTGCTAGGTCCAGCAGCGGGACTATACAATGAGCAGTTCTTC,CASSQLLGPAAGLYNEQFF
TRBV5-6,TRBJ2-5,-,TRBD2,TGTGCCAGCAGCTTTGGGACTAGCGTCGGGGAGACCCAGTACTTC,CASSFGTSVGETQYF
TRBV5-1,TRBJ2-5,-,TRBD1,TGCGCCAGCAGCTTGGCGGCGACAGGGCGGGAGACCCAGTACTTC,CASSLAATGRETQYF
TRBV28,TRBJ1-2,-,-,TGTGCCAGCATCGTTAATGCAGGGTACAGTGGCTACACCTTC,CASIVNAGYSGYTF
TRBV4-1,TRBJ1-2,once,TRBD1,TGCGCCAGCAGCCTAGCCGGGACAGGGTTTAGTGGCTACACCTTC,CASSLAGTGFSGYTF
TRBV18,TRBJ2-5,-,-,TGTGCCAGCTCACCCAATGGGGGCGGAGAGACCCAGTACTTC,CASSPNGGGETQYF
TRBV5-4,TRBJ2-1,-,-,TGTGCCAGCAGCTTGGTAGATTATGAGCAGTTCTTC,CASSLVDYEQFF
TRBV7-2,TRBJ1-5,-,-,TGTGCCAGCAGCTTAGGCACGAGGAGGGGACAGCCCCAGCATTTT,CASSLGTRRGQPQHF
TRBV19,TRBJ1-2,-,-,TGTGCCAGTAGTATTTCTCCAGGATGGAACTATGGCTACACCTTC,CASSISPGWNYGYTF
TRBV15,TRBJ1-5,few,-,TGTGCCACCAGCAGAGTAGAAGGTACAGAATGGTATAGCAATCAGCCCCAGCATTTT,CATSRVEGTEWYSNQPQHF